Listed below are T cell receptor beta chains from one sample, sequenced in a study of blood T cells in healthy people across ages. In TCRdb, the 5' RACE reads were re-called with MiXCR into one record per CDR3 protein. Of over 600,000 distinct CDR3 sequences listed, roughly three fifths are singletons. Input material: blood. The receptors derive from a man in his forties or fifties in good health. Each CDR3 is given with its conserved first and last residue. Fields, in order: D gene, clone size, V gene, J gene, CDR3 length, CDR3 DNA, CDR3 protein. The D gene is left open where the match is weak. Expanded clones are given a class, and other clones once, few, many or no size at all.

-,-,TRBV20-1,TRBJ2-5,11,TGCAGTGCTTGGTGGTCAGGGACCCAGTACTTC,CSAWWSGTQYF
TRBD2,-,TRBV20-1,TRBJ2-1,16,TGCAGTGCTAGGCTACTAGCGGGCATCGGCTACAATGAGCAGTTCTTC,CSARLLAGIGYNEQFF
-,-,TRBV6-5,TRBJ1-2,14,TGTGCCAGCAGTTACTCGGCAGAAGCCTATGGCTACACCTTC,CASSYSAEAYGYTF
TRBD1,many,TRBV29-1,TRBJ1-5,14,TGCAGCGTTATGACAGGGCTTGGCAATCAGCCCCAGCATTTT,CSVMTGLGNQPQHF
-,few,TRBV11-2,TRBJ1-1,13,TGTGCCAGCAGCTTAGACCCGACTACTGAAGCTTTCTTT,CASSLDPTTEAFF
-,-,TRBV9,TRBJ2-7,17,TGTGCCAGCAGCGATGGTTTGAGGGCGAAGGCATACAATGAGCAGTACTTC,CASSDGLRAKAYNEQYF
TRBD1,few,TRBV6-1,TRBJ2-1,15,TGTGCCAGCAGTGAAGCGGGCGTTGACAGGGTCAAGCTGTTCTTC,CASSEAGVDRVKLFF
-,few,TRBV6-2/TRBV6-3,TRBJ1-5,14,TGTGCCAGCAGTTATGAGACATCTACCCAGCCCCAGCATTTT,CASSYETSTQPQHF
-,few,TRBV20-1,TRBJ2-5,15,TGCAGTGCTAGACAGGGGAATGGGCGCCAAGAGACCCAGTACTTC,CSARQGNGRQETQYF
TRBD2,-,TRBV11-2,TRBJ2-2,14,TGTGCCAGCAGCCCTCTAGCGGGACTCGGGGAGCTGTTTTTT,CASSPLAGLGELFF
-,-,TRBV7-2,TRBJ2-2,12,TGTGCCAGCAGCACCTTCACCGGGGAGCTGTTTTTT,CASSTFTGELFF
-,few,TRBV10-3,TRBJ1-2,13,TGTGCCATCAGTGACCTTATTAGGGATGGCTACACCTTC,CAISDLIRDGYTF
-,-,TRBV20-1,TRBJ1-6,16,TGCAGTGCTATGCCCAATTGGGGGGCTACTAATTCACCCCTCCACTTT,CSAMPNWGATNSPLHF
-,-,TRBV6-6,TRBJ2-7,17,TGTGCCAGCAGTTACCGTTTGAACAGGGCCCAGGTGGGAGAGCAGTACTTC,CASSYRLNRAQVGEQYF
-,-,TRBV7-9,TRBJ1-1,15,TGTGCCAGCAGCTTCTCTTTGGGGGGTAACACTGAAGCTTTCTTT,CASSFSLGGNTEAFF
-,few,TRBV20-1,TRBJ2-3,12,TGCAGTGCTAGATGGGGCACAGATACGCAGTATTTT,CSARWGTDTQYF
TRBD2,few,TRBV20-1,TRBJ2-5,17,TGCAGTGCTGGGCCTCCGGGAAGACTAGCGGGAGTGGAGACCCAGTACTTC,CSAGPPGRLAGVETQYF
-,-,TRBV29-1,TRBJ2-3,13,TGCAGCGTTGCTGGACTACTTACAGATACGCAGTATTTT,CSVAGLLTDTQYF
-,few,TRBV29-1,TRBJ2-7,15,TGCAGCGTTGGAACCGAAATCGGGGTTCCTTACGAGCAGTACTTC,CSVGTEIGVPYEQYF
-,-,TRBV24-1,TRBJ2-7,12,TGTGCCACCAGGGACTCGGATTACGAGCAGTACTTC,CATRDSDYEQYF
-,-,TRBV29-1,TRBJ2-1,20,TGCAGCGTTGTTCGGGTTTTGCGGTCGAGGGAATACGGGCCCTACAATGAGCAGTTCTTC,CSVVRVLRSREYGPYNEQFF
-,-,TRBV4-1,TRBJ2-5,15,TGCGCCAGCAGCCAAGATCGGGGTCAATCCGAGACCCAGTACTTC,CASSQDRGQSETQYF
-,-,TRBV7-2,TRBJ2-1,13,TGTGCCAGCAGCTTTAGGGCAAGGGATGAGCAGTTCTTC,CASSFRARDEQFF
TRBD1,-,TRBV5-1,TRBJ1-2,14,TGCGCCAGCAGCGCCGGACAGGGGGCTGTTGGCTACACCTTC,CASSAGQGAVGYTF
-,-,TRBV2,TRBJ1-1,14,TGTGCCAGCAGTGATAACTGGGGGAGGGGTGAAGCTTTCTTT,CASSDNWGRGEAFF
TRBD2,few,TRBV6-2/TRBV6-3,TRBJ2-5,16,TGTGCCAGCAGTTACTCGTCAACGAGCGGGAGAGAGACCCAGTACTTC,CASSYSSTSGRETQYF
-,few,TRBV19,TRBJ2-7,15,TGTGCCAGTAGTGCGTCCGGAGCGGTATCCTACGAGCAGTACTTC,CASSASGAVSYEQYF
TRBD2,-,TRBV7-9,TRBJ2-5,14,TGTGCCAGCAGCTCGCAAGCGGGACAAGAGACCCAGTACTTC,CASSSQAGQETQYF
TRBD1,few,TRBV20-1,TRBJ2-5,13,TGCAGTGCTAGGGACAGGGGGCTGGAGACCCAGTACTTC,CSARDRGLETQYF
-,-,TRBV20-1,TRBJ2-5,15,TGCAGTGCTAGAGCGACTAAAGGTTGGGGAGAGACCCAGTACTTC,CSARATKGWGETQYF
-,few,TRBV7-2,TRBJ2-1,20,TGTGCCAGCAGCGACCAAAACGCGGGGTTCTATGAAGAGTCCTACAATGAGCAGTTCTTC,CASSDQNAGFYEESYNEQFF
-,few,TRBV29-1,TRBJ2-7,17,TGCAGCGTCGCTGATACTGTGAACACAGGGAAGGGATACGAGCAGTACTTC,CSVADTVNTGKGYEQYF
-,-,TRBV24-1,TRBJ2-3,13,TGTGCCACCAGTGACCCTGAGGCAGATACGCAGTATTTT,CATSDPEADTQYF
TRBD2,-,TRBV11-3,TRBJ2-7,15,TGTGCCAGCAGCTTTTGGGCGGGAGGTTCCTACGAGCAGTACTTC,CASSFWAGGSYEQYF
-,-,TRBV7-2,TRBJ2-4,17,TGTGCCAGCAGCTTAGCAGGGGGGGGGAGGGCCAAAAACATTCAGTACTTC,CASSLAGGGRAKNIQYF